This T cell receptor beta chain was recovered during a study of T cell clones after liver transplantation. Study-level background: Liver transplant recipients had immunosuppression withdrawal attempted within 2 years. TCRbeta sequencing after a pre-transplant mixed lymphocyte reaction identified graft-donor-reactive clones, later tracked in post-transplant blood.

Assay: immunoSEQ multiplex PCR; the TCRdb copy retains only in-frame clones and omits some. Of around 20,000 clones listed, around nine tenths were seen once; the top ten hold about an eighth. The CDR3 totals 17 residues. Trimming took 1 base from V and 5 from J; bases not matched to a gene: 10. Germline CDR1 reads LNHNV; CDR2 reads YYDKDF (reference sequence). Sequences were derived from CD8+ T cells from blood, sampled before liver transplant. The chain links TRBV15 to TRBJ2-4; 8 bases line up with TRBD1. This sequence was found in a human donor who received a liver transplant. The CDR3 region is CATSRGEPKTGENIQYF. CDR3 nucleotides: TGTGCCACCAGCAGAGGGGAACCCAAGACAGGGGAAAACATTCAGTACTTC.